This T cell receptor (beta chain) was identified during a study of blood T cell repertoires in COVID-19. Study overall: There were acute and convalescent COVID-19 samples, and they came from the United States, Italy and Spain. PBMCs, B-cell-depleted T cells, or T cells provided the cDNA or gDNA that made up the material.

There are 14 residues in the CDR3. V was clipped by 0 bases and J by 7 bases, with 10 bases between them. Looked up from germline, CDR1 is MNHEY and CDR2 is SMNVEV (reference sequence). In the original workflow: Scientists estimated how many nucleated cells there were by amplifying reference gene primers. Sequencing was performed with immunoSEQ multiplex PCR; in TCRdb, only in-frame clones are kept and a portion is missing. V and J calls and clone size are copied from that table; D and trimming were computed from the DNA. Here the sample spans fewer than 70,000 clones, almost 85% being singletons. The material sequenced was peripheral blood. The receptor was isolated from a man in his fifties or sixties with active COVID-19. The chain uses TRBV27 and TRBJ2-1, with D maybe TRBD2 (5 bases). CDR3: CASSLSRGGNEQFF. In DNA, the CDR3 is TGTGCCAGCAGTTTATCCCGTGGAGGAAATGAGCAGTTCTTC.